The clone carrying this T cell receptor beta chain was counted many times. Its antigen is unidentified. The unsorted libraries were prepared from 2 million PBMCs (stored at -80 C). The V gene's germline CDR1 is DFQATT and CDR2 SNEGSKA (reference sequence). The ends were cut back, 0 bases at V and 3 bases at J, with 8 bases in the middle. The CDR3 extends over 13 amino acids. The method for making cDNA was 5'RACE, and it used 10-nucleotide random UMIs. TCRdb re-analysed the 5' RACE reads in MiXCR, keeping a single row per CDR3 protein. Seen here are roughly 30,000 distinct CDR3 sequences, approximately 4.4% observed once, and the top ten hold 20% to 25%. The data belong to a study of neurological immune-mediated disorders. Study-level points and caveats: CDR3 amino acid sequences of expanded clones were not shared across subjects, a result suggesting private repertoires in all groups.

Input material: PBMCs. This TCR was recovered from a man younger than 30 in good health. The chain carries TRBV20-1 and TRBJ1-1; a possible D gene is TRBD1 (5 bases). The CDR3: CSARESGDTEAFF. The DNA for the CDR3 is TGCAGTGCTAGAGAATCGGGGGACACTGAAGCTTTCTTT.